The 2 T cell receptor beta chains below all came from one sample that was sequenced in a study of cytomegalovirus exposure and HLA in healthy donors. The primer mix had 60 Vbeta and 13 Jbeta primers. Data came from immunoSEQ multiplex PCR; TCRdb stores just in-frame clones and leaves some out. The table lists around 120,000 clones, approximately 15% of them singletons, with under 2.5% in the top ten. Sequencing used PBMCs. These receptors were taken from a woman between 18 and 29 years old in good health and CMV-seronegative.

This clone was detected only a few times. V usage is TRBV19 and J usage is TRBJ2-3; 9 bases fit TRBD2. The CDR3 is 15 amino acids. From germline, CDR1 is LNHDA and CDR2 SQIVND (reference sequence). V trimming: 2 bases; J trimming: 2 bases; junction bases outside the gene matches: 2. The CDR3 region is CASSIQRGDTDTQYF. The CDR3 nucleotides read TGTGCCAGTAGTATACAGCGGGGGGACACAGATACGCAGTATTTT.

The V and J genes are TRBV4-1 and TRBJ2-7, with a tentative D call TRBD1 (6 bases). Trimming removed 7 bases from V and 2 bases from J, with 18 bases in between. The CDR3 consists of 15 residues. CDR1 is MGHRA, CDR2 YSYEKL, per germline. The CDR3 loop reads CASKLEDSDAYEQYF. CDR3 bases: TGCGCCAGCAAGTTGGAGGACAGTGACGCCTACGAGCAGTACTTC.